This entry is about one T cell receptor (beta chain). No antigen is known for it. The CDR3 is 21 amino acids. The trim removed 0 bases at V and 7 bases at J, leaving 27 bases unmatched. CDR1 and CDR2 from the germline V gene are SQVTM and ANQGSEA. This sample is part of a study of T cell responses to AZD1222 COVID-19 vaccine. The study's findings and limits: Recipients of AZD1222 seropositive at baseline numbered only five or six.

Sequencing used immunoSEQ multiplex PCR; TCRdb keeps in-frame clones, though not all of them. The sample includes 150,000 to 250,000 clones, 93% seen only once; the top ten take approximately 1%. The clonotype was recovered from an adult who received the AZD1222 COVID-19 vaccine. The chain couples TRBV29-1 to TRBJ2-1, with 7 bases that match TRBD1. The material sequenced was peripheral blood, taken 28 days after the second AZD1222 dose. CDR3 sequence: CSVEDRKKEERGQRFWNEQFF. CDR3 nucleotides: TGCAGCGTTGAAGATCGGAAAAAGGAGGAGAGGGGACAGCGCTTTTGGAATGAGCAGTTCTTC.